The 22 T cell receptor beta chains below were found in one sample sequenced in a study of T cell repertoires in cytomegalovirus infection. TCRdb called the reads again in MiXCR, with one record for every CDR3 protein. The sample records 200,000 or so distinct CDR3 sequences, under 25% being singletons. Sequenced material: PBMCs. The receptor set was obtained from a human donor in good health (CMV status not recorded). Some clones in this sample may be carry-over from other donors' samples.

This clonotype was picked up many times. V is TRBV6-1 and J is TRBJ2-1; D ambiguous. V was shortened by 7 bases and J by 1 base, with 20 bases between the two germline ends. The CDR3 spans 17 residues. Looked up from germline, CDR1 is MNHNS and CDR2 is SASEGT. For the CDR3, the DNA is TGTGCCAGCACTCCCCGGTCAGGTTCTTTGTCCTACAATGAGCAGTTCTTC. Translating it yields CASTPRSGSLSYNEQFF.

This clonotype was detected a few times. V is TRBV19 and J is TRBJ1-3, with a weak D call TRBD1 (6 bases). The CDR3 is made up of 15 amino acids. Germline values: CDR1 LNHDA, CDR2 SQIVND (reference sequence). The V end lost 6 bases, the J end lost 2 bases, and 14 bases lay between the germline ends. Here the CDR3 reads CASSRSRGPGNTIYF. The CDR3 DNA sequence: TGTGCCAGTAGCCGTTCTCGGGGGCCTGGAAACACCATATATTTT.

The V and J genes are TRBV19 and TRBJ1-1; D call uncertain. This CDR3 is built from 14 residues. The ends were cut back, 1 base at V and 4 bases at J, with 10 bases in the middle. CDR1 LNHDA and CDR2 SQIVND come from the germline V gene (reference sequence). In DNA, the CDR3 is TGTGCCAGTAGTATAGTTGATGGAGGCACTGAAGCTTTCTTT. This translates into CASSIVDGGTEAFF. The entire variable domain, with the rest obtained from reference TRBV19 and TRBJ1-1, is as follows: DGGITQSPKYLFRKEGQNVTLSCEQNLNHDAMYWYRQDPGQGLRLIYYSQIVNDFQKGDIAEGYSVSREKKESFPLTVTSAQKNPTAFYLCASSIVDGGTEAFFGQGTRLTVV.

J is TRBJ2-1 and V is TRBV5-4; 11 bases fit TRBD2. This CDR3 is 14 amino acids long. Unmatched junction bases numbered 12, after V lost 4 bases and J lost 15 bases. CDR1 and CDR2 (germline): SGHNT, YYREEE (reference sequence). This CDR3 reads CASSDDTSGGPWFF. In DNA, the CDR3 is TGTGCCAGCAGCGATGATACTAGCGGGGGCCCCTGGTTCTTC.

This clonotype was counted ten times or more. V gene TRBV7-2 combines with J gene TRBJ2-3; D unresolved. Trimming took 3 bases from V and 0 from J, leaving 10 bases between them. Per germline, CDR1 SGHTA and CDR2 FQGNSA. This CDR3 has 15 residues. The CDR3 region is CASSLGISSTDTQYF. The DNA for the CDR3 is TGTGCCAGCAGCTTGGGCATTTCTAGCACAGATACGCAGTATTTT.

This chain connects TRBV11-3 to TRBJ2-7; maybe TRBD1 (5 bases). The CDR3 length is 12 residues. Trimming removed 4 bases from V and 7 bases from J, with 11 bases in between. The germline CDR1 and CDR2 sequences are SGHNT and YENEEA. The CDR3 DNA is TGTGCCAGCAGCTCGGAAGGGGTTGAGCAGTACTTC. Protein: CASSSEGVEQYF.

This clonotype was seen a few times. DNA of the CDR3: TGTGCCAGCAGCTCACCATTGGACATCTACGAGCAGTACTTC. It is translated as CASSSPLDIYEQYF. The chain has TRBV7-6 and TRBJ2-7; D possibly corresponds to TRBD1 (5 bases). The CDR3 contains 14 residues. The V end lost 4 bases, the J end lost 3 bases, and 13 bases lay between the germline ends. Germline V gives CDR1 SGHVS, CDR2 FNYEAQ.

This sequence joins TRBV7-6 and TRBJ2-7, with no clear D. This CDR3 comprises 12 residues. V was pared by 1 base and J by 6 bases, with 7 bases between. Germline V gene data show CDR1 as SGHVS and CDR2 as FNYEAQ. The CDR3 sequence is CASSLGRGEQYF. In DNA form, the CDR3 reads TGTGCCAGCAGCTTAGGACGCGGCGAGCAGTACTTC.

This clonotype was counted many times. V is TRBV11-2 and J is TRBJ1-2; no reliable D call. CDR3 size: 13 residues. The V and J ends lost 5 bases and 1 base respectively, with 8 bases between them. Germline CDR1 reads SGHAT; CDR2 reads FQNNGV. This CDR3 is CASSPSLNYGYTF. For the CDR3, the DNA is TGTGCCAGCAGCCCTAGTCTTAACTATGGCTACACCTTC.

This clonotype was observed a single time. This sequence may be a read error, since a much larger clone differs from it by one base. This CDR3 reads CASSPSGDTIYF. The CDR3 DNA reads TGTGCCAGCAGTCCATCTGGAGACACCATATATTTT. V gene TRBV28 combines with J gene TRBJ1-3; D is uncertain. CDR3 length: 12 residues. The germline V gene encodes CDR1 MDHEN and CDR2 SYDVKM.

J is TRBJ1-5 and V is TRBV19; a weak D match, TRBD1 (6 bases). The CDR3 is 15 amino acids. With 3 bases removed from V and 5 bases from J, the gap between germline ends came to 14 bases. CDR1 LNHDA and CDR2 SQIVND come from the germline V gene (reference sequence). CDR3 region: CASSMRDISDQPQHF. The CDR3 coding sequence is TGTGCCAGTAGTATGCGGGACATATCTGATCAGCCCCAGCATTTT.

The CDR3 nucleotides are TGTGCCAGCAGGGAACAGGGCAGCCGTTCCTACGAGCAGTACTTC. Translating it yields CASREQGSRSYEQYF. V gene TRBV2 combines with J gene TRBJ2-7; D may be TRBD1 (6 bases). The CDR3 is made up of 15 amino acids. V was shortened by 6 bases and J by 1 base, with 16 bases between the two germline ends. The germline V gene encodes CDR1 SNHLY and CDR2 FYNNEI.

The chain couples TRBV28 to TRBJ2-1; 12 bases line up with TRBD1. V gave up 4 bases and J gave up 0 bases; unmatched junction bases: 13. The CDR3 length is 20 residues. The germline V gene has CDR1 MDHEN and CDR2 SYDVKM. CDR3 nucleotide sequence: TGTGCCAGCAGTTCAGCCGGGACAGGGGGCCTTTTGAGCTCCTACAATGAGCAGTTCTTC. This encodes CASSSAGTGGLLSSYNEQFF.

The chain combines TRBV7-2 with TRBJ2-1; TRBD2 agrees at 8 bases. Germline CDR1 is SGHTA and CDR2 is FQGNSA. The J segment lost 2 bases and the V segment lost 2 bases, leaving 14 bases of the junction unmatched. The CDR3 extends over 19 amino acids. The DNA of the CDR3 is TGTGCCAGCAGCTTACCTGGAATAGCGGGAACCTTACCCTACAATGAGCAGTTCTTC. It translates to CASSLPGIAGTLPYNEQFF.

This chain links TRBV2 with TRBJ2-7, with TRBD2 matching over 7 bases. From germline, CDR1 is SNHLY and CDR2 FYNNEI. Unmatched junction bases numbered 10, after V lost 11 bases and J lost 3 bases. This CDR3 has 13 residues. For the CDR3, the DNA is TGTGCCGCAAAGAGGGGACTACTCTACGAGCAGTACTTC. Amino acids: CAAKRGLLYEQYF.

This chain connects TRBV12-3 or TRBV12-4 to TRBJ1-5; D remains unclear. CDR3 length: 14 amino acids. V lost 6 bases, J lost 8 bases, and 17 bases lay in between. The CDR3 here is CASRESGFRKPQHF. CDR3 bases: TGTGCCAGCAGGGAGTCTGGTTTTAGAAAGCCCCAGCATTTT.

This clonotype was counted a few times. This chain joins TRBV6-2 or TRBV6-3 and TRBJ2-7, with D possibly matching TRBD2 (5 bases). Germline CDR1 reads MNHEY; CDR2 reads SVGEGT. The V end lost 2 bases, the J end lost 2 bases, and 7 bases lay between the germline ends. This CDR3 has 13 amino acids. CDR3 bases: TGTGCCAGCAGTTACACGACTACCTACGAGCAGTACTTC. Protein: CASSYTTTYEQYF.

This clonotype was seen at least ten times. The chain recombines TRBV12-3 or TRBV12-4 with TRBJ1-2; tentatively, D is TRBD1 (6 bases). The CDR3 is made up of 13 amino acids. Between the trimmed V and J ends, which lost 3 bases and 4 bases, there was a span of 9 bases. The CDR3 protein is CASSLLDSYGYTF. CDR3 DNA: TGTGCCAGCAGTTTGTTGGACAGCTATGGCTACACCTTC.

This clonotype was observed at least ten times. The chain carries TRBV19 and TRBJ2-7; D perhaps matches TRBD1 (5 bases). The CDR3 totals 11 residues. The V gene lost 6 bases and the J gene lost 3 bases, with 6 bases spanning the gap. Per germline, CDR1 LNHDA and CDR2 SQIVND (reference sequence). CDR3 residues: CASSTGYEQYF. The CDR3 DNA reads TGTGCCAGTAGCACAGGCTACGAGCAGTACTTC.

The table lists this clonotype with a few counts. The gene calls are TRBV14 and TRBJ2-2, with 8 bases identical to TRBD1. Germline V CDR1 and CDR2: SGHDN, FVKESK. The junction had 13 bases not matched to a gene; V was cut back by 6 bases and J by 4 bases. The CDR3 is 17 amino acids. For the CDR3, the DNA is TGTGCCAGCAGTCAGCGAGGAGGACAGGGTTTCACCGGGGAGCTGTTTTTT. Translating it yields CASSQRGGQGFTGELFF.

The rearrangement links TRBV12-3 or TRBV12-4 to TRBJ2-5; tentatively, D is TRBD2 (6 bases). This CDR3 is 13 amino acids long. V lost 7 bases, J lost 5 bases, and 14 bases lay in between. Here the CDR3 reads CASKKTGGETQYF. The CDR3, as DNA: TGTGCCAGCAAAAAAACAGGAGGGGAGACCCAGTACTTC.

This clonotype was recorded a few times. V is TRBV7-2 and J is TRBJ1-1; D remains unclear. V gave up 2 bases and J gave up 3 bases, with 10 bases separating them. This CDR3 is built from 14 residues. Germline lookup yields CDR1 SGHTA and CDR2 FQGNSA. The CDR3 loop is CASSLMSVDTEAFF. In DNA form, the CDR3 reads TGTGCCAGCAGCTTAATGTCCGTCGACACTGAAGCTTTCTTT.